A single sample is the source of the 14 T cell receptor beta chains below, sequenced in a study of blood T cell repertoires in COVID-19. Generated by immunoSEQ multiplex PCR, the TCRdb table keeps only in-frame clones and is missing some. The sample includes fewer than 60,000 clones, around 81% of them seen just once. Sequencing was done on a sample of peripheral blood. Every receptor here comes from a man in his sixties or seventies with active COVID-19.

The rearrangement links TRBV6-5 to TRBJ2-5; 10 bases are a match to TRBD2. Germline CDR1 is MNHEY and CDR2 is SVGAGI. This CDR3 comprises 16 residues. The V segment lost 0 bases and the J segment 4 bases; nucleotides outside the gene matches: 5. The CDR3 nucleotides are TGTGCCAGCAGTTACTCAATAGCGGGGGGTTCAGAGACCCAGTACTTC. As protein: CASSYSIAGGSETQYF.

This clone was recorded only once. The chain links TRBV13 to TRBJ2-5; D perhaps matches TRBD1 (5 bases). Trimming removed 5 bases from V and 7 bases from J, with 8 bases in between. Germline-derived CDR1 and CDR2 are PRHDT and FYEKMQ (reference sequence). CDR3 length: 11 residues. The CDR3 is CASSQGMTQYF. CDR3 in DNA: TGTGCCAGCAGCCAGGGAATGACCCAGTACTTC.

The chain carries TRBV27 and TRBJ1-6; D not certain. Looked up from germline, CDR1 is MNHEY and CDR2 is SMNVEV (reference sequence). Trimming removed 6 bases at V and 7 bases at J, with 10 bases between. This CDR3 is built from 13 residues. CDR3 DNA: TGTGCCAGCAGCGTCGCGGGGAATTCACCCCTCCACTTT. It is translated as CASSVAGNSPLHF.

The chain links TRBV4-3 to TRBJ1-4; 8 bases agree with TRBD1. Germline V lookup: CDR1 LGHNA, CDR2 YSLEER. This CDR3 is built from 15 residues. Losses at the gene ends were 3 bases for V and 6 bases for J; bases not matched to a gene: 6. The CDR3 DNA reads TGCGCCAGCAGCCAGGGGACAGGCATCGATGAAAAACTGTTTTTT. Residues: CASSQGTGIDEKLFF.

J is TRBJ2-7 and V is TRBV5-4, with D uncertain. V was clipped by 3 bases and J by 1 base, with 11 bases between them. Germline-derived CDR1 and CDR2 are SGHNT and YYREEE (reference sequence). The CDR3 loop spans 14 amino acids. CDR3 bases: TGTGCCAGCAGCTCCGACACGTCGTCCTACGAGCAGTACTTC. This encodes CASSSDTSSYEQYF.

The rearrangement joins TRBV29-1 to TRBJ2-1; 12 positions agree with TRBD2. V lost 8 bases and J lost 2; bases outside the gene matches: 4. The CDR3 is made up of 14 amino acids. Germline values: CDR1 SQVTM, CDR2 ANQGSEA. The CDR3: CSPRLAGAYNEQFF. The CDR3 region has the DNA TGCAGCCCGAGACTAGCGGGGGCCTACAATGAGCAGTTCTTC.

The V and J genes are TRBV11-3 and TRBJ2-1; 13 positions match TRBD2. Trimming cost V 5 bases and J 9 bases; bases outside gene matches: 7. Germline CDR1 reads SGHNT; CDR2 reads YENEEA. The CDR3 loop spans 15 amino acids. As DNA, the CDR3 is TGTGCCAGCAGCCCTGGACTAGCGGGGGCGGGTGAGCAGTTCTTC. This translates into CASSPGLAGAGEQFF.

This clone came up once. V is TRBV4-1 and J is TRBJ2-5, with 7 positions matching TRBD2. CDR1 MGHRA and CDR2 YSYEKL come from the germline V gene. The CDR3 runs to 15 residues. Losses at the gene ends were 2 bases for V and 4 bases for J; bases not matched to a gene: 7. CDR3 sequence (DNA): TGCGCCAGCAGCCAAAGCGGGGCCCTCGGAGAGACCCAGTACTTC. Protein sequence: CASSQSGALGETQYF.

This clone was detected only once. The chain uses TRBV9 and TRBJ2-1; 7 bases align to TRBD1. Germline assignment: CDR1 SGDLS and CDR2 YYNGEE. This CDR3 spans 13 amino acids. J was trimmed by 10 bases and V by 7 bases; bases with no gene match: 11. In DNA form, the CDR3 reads TGTGCCAGCGGAGACAGGGAGATGAAGGAGCAGTTCTTC. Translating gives CASGDREMKEQFF.

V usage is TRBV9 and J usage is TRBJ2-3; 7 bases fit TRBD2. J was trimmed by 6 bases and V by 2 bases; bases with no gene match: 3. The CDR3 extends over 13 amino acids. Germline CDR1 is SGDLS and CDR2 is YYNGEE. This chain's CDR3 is CASSVTSRDTQYF. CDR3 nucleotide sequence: TGTGCCAGCAGCGTGACTAGCAGGGATACGCAGTATTTT.

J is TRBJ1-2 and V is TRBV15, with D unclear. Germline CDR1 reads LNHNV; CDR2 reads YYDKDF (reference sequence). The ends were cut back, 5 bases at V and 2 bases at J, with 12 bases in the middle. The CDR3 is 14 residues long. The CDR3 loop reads CATSPAAVNYGYTF. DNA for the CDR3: TGTGCCACCAGCCCCGCTGCGGTAAACTATGGCTACACCTTC.

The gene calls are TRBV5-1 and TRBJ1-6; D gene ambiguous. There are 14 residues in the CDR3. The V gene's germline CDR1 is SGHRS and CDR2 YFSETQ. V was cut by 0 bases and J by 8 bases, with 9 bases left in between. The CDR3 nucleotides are TGCGCCAGCAGCTTGGATCATCCGGATTCACCCCTCCACTTT. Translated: CASSLDHPDSPLHF.

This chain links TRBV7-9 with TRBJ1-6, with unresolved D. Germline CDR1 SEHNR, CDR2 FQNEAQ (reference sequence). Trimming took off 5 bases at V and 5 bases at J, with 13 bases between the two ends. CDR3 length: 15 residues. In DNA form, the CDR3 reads TGTGCCAGCAGCCTAGGGCGGCAAGATAATTCACCCCTCCACTTT. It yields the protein CASSLGRQDNSPLHF.

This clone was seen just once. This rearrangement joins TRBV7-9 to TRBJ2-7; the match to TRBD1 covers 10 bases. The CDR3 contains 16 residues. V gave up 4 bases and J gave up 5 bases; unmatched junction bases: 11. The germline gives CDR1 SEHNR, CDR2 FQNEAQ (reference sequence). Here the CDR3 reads CASSSGQGPRVDEQYF. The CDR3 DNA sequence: TGTGCCAGCAGCTCGGGACAGGGGCCGAGGGTGGACGAGCAGTACTTC.